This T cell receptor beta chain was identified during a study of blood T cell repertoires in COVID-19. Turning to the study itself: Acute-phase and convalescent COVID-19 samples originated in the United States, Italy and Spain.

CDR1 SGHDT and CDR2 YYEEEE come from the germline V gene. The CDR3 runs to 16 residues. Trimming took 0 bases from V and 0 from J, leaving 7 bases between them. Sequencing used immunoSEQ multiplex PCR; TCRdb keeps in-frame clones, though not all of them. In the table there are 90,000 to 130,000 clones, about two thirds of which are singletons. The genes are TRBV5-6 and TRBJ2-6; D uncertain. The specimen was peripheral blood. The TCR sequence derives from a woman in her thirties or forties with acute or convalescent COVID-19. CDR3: CASSLVPGSGANVLTF. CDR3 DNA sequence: TGTGCCAGCAGCTTGGTTCCGGGCTCTGGGGCCAACGTCCTGACTTTC.